The present TCR beta chain was sequenced within a study of T cell changes during pregnancy in multiple sclerosis. This clone was seen just once. The V gene's germline CDR1 is KGHSH and CDR2 LQKENI. The J segment lost 8 bases and the V segment lost 3 bases, leaving 4 bases of the junction unmatched. CDR3 length equals 16 residues. The method was immunoSEQ multiplex PCR; TCRdb's version includes in-frame clones alone and lacks a portion of them. The repertoire has about 75,000 clones, 94% of them found once; the top ten carry less than 0.15%. This chain uses TRBV18 with TRBJ2-1, with 16 bases identical to TRBD2. The clonotype comes from a female donor with multiple sclerosis, enrolled in a pregnancy study. Sequences were derived from CD4+ T cells from peripheral blood mononuclear cells, sampled after pregnancy. The CDR3, as DNA: TGTGCCAGCTCACCGGGGACTAGCGGGAGGGGTGATGAGCAGTTCTTC. Residues: CASSPGTSGRGDEQFF.